Here is one T cell receptor beta chain with its context. This sample is part of a study of blood T cell repertoires in COVID-19. Study-wide background: The analysed material was cDNA or gDNA that came from T cells, B-cell-depleted T cells, or PBMCs.

How the authors handled the data: The assay estimated nucleated cells by amplifying reference gene primers. Some clones are missing from TCRdb's copy, which holds only in-frame ones; the method was immunoSEQ multiplex PCR. V and J calls plus clone size are reproduced from that table; the DNA served to infer D and trimming. The sample has around 400,000 clones, 87% seen once. The CDR3 consists of 15 residues. Germline V CDR1 and CDR2: SGHRS, YFSETQ. J gave up 4 bases and V 4 bases, and 4 bases lay outside the gene matches. During active infection, Seattle patients enrolled and were then monitored through disease.

The gene calls are TRBV5-1 and TRBJ2-6, with TRBD1 identical over 8 bases. The sequencing input was peripheral blood. This TCR was recovered from a woman in her fifties or sixties with COVID-19, enrolled during active disease. CDR3 loop: CASSQTGAGANVLTF. The CDR3 DNA reads TGCGCCAGCAGCCAGACAGGGGCAGGGGCCAACGTCCTGACTTTC.